Each of the 18 T cell receptor beta chains below was sequenced from the same sample in a study of cytomegalovirus exposure and HLA in healthy donors. PCR amplification relied on 60 Vbeta primers (plus 13 Jbeta primers). Sequencing used immunoSEQ multiplex PCR; TCRdb keeps in-frame clones, though not all of them. The repertoire holds 150,000 or so clones, with about 10% as singletons. Specimen: PBMCs. Receptor source: a man aged 45-60 years in good health and CMV-seronegative.

The J gene is TRBJ1-5, the V gene TRBV7-6, with D unclear. Germline-derived CDR1 and CDR2 are SGHVS and FNYEAQ. The CDR3 spans 16 residues. V lost 1 base, J lost 3 bases, and 13 bases lay in between. The CDR3 nucleotides are TGTGCCAGCAGCTTAGAAGGCGGGAGCCTCAATCAGCCCCAGCATTTT. Amino acids: CASSLEGGSLNQPQHF.

V gene TRBV11-2 combines with J gene TRBJ1-2, with D perhaps TRBD1 (5 bases). Germline V CDR1 and CDR2: SGHAT, FQNNGV. This CDR3 has 15 amino acids. Trimming took 0 bases from V and 4 from J, leaving 12 bases between them. The CDR3 spells CASSLDPGESYGYTF. CDR3 DNA: TGTGCCAGCAGCTTAGATCCGGGGGAAAGCTATGGCTACACCTTC.

The sample holds a few counts of this clone. The chain has TRBV28 and TRBJ2-2, with 9 bases aligning to TRBD1. The CDR3 is 17 residues long. With V trimmed by 6 bases and J by 9 bases, 17 bases remained unmatched. CDR1 MDHEN and CDR2 SYDVKM come from the germline V gene. CDR3 bases: TGTGCCAGCAGATCCGGGACAGGGAGTTTTAGCCCACGGGAGCTGTTTTTT. This codes for CASRSGTGSFSPRELFF. The full variable domain, in which reference TRBV28 and TRBJ2-2 provide the parts outside the CDR3, is DVKVTQSSRYLVKRTGEKVFLECVQDMDHENMFWYRQDPGLGLRLIYFSYDVKMKEKGDIPEGYSVSREKKERFSLILESASTNQTSMYLCASRSGTGSFSPRELFFGEGSRLTVL.

This clone was detected a few times. The rearrangement links TRBV12-5 to TRBJ2-7, with 7 bases matching TRBD2. Germline CDR1 and CDR2: LGHNT and FRNRAP. J lost 4 bases, V lost 6 bases, and 6 bases had no gene match. The CDR3 is 13 residues long. The CDR3 nucleotides are TGTGCTAGTGGAGGCGGGGGTAGGTACGAGCAGTACTTC. It specifies CASGGGGRYEQYF.

The sample holds a few counts of this clone. This sequence joins TRBV5-1 and TRBJ1-3; a weak D match, TRBD1 (5 bases). Germline V gene data show CDR1 as SGHRS and CDR2 as YFSETQ. The CDR3 length is 14 residues. V dropped 5 bases and J dropped 4 bases, with 13 bases sitting between them. The CDR3 here is CASRFQGPGNTIYF. CDR3 nucleotides: TGCGCCAGCAGATTCCAGGGTCCCGGAAACACCATATATTTT.

This clone was counted only a few times. The chain combines TRBV30 with TRBJ2-3; 8 bases are a match to TRBD2. V dropped 6 bases and J dropped 8; count of bases not matched to a gene: 16. From germline, CDR1 is GTSNPN and CDR2 SVGIG (reference sequence). The CDR3 length is 15 residues. Written as DNA, the CDR3 is TGTGCCTGTCAGGGGTGGGCGGGAGGCACATCTACGCAGTATTTT. Translation gives CACQGWAGGTSTQYF.

This chain joins TRBV6-6 and TRBJ1-4; 7 bases are a match to TRBD1. The CDR3 sequence is 15 residues long. Germline CDR1 and CDR2: MNHNY and SVGAGI (reference sequence). V was pared by 6 bases and J by 4 bases, with 8 bases of the junction left unmatched. In DNA form, the CDR3 reads TGTGCCAGCAGCCGAGGACAGGATCTTAATGAAAAACTGTTTTTT. Protein: CASSRGQDLNEKLFF.

The CDR3 region is CASSVTGVTEAFF. DNA of the CDR3: TGTGCCAGCAGCGTTACAGGGGTAACTGAAGCTTTCTTT. J is TRBJ1-1 and V is TRBV7-3; TRBD1 matches at 7 bases. The germline CDR1 and CDR2 sequences are SGHTA and FQGTGA. This CDR3 spans 13 amino acids. J was trimmed by 5 bases and V by 5 bases; bases with no gene match: 5.

J is TRBJ2-3 and V is TRBV5-1, with 7 bases fitting TRBD1. Germline lookup yields CDR1 SGHRS and CDR2 YFSETQ. V gave up 0 bases and J gave up 2 bases; unmatched junction bases: 6. The CDR3 extends over 16 amino acids. CDR3: CASSLEGQVTTDTQYF. The CDR3 DNA follows: TGCGCCAGCAGCTTGGAAGGACAGGTTACCACAGATACGCAGTATTTT.

This chain uses TRBV27 with TRBJ1-1; D may be TRBD1 (5 bases). Germline lookup yields CDR1 MNHEY and CDR2 SMNVEV (reference sequence). The CDR3 covers 15 residues. V was shortened by 2 bases and J by 1 base, with 11 bases between the two germline ends. This chain's CDR3 is CASSLVGPGNTEAFF. Written as DNA, the CDR3 is TGTGCCAGCAGTTTAGTGGGGCCCGGGAACACTGAAGCTTTCTTT.

A few counts support this clone. V is TRBV5-1 and J is TRBJ2-7; D not resolved. The V and J ends lost 4 bases and 3 bases respectively, with 11 bases between them. Germline V gene lookup returns CDR1 SGHRS and CDR2 YFSETQ. This CDR3 contains 13 residues. CDR3 protein: CASSIDKYYEQYF. Written as DNA, the CDR3 is TGCGCCAGCAGCATAGACAAGTACTACGAGCAGTACTTC.

This clone was seen more than once but under ten times. The rearrangement joins TRBV10-1 to TRBJ2-5, with 9 bases matching TRBD1. Germline V gene lookup returns CDR1 WNHNN and CDR2 SYGVQD (reference sequence). V lost 3 bases, J lost 5 bases, and 10 bases stayed unmatched. This CDR3 has 16 amino acids. The CDR3 DNA is TGCGCCAGCAGTGACGGGACAGGGCCACACACGGAGACCCAGTACTTC. This translates into CASSDGTGPHTETQYF.

This clone was counted a few times. The CDR3, as DNA: TGCAGCGTTGAAGATCGGTCAGGGCTCTACGAGCAGTACTTC. Amino acid sequence: CSVEDRSGLYEQYF. This chain joins TRBV29-1 and TRBJ2-7; tentative D call: TRBD1 (5 bases). Germline V gives CDR1 SQVTM, CDR2 ANQGSEA. Trimming shortened V by 0 bases and J by 3 bases, and 12 bases separated the two germline ends. The CDR3 covers 14 residues.

CDR3 loop: CASSLVQGSDQPQHF. DNA of the CDR3: TGTGCCAGCAGCTTAGTACAGGGTTCGGATCAGCCCCAGCATTTT. The chain couples TRBV7-2 to TRBJ1-5; TRBD1 might be the D (6 bases). Deletions cut 1 base from V and 5 bases from J, with 12 bases between. The germline V gene has CDR1 SGHTA and CDR2 FQGNSA. The CDR3 totals 15 residues.

This clone was counted a few times. This chain joins TRBV28 and TRBJ2-7; TRBD1 aligns across 9 bases. This CDR3 contains 17 residues. The V gene end was trimmed by 7 bases and the J gene end by 5 bases; junction bases not matched to a gene: 18. Per germline, CDR1 MDHEN and CDR2 SYDVKM. Written as DNA, the CDR3 is TGTGCCAGCACCCCTCCTACTCCGGGACAGGGTTCCCACGAGCAGTACTTC. Protein product: CASTPPTPGQGSHEQYF.

This chain joins TRBV7-2 and TRBJ1-1, with D unclear. The CDR3 is 14 amino acids. V lost 3 bases and J lost 0, with 8 bases in between. Germline CDR1 SGHTA, CDR2 FQGNSA. The CDR3 sequence: CASSLNIVNTEAFF. The CDR3 coding sequence is TGTGCCAGCAGCTTGAACATTGTGAACACTGAAGCTTTCTTT.

This clone appeared a few times. The chain combines TRBV2 with TRBJ2-1, with D possibly being TRBD1 (6 bases). V was cut by 4 bases and J by 5 bases, with 9 bases left in between. This CDR3 has 13 residues. Germline loops: CDR1 SNHLY, CDR2 FYNNEI. The CDR3 DNA reads TGTGCCAGCAGTGCAGACAGGAACAATGAGCAGTTCTTC. The encoded protein is CASSADRNNEQFF.

The chain joins TRBV19 to TRBJ1-1; 9 bases match TRBD1. Looked up from germline, CDR1 is LNHDA and CDR2 is SQIVND (reference sequence). This CDR3 is 14 amino acids long. Unmatched junction bases numbered 4, after V lost 3 bases and J lost 5 bases. CDR3 amino acids: CASSMGDRETEAFF. The CDR3 nucleotides are TGTGCCAGTAGTATGGGGGACAGGGAAACTGAAGCTTTCTTT.